The rows below give T cell receptor beta chains drawn from one sample of a study of OX40 agonist ivuxolimab in advanced cancers. The data were produced by immunoSEQ multiplex PCR, yet TCRdb's version contains in-frame clones alone and is incomplete. The data show 69,000 or so clones, 82% seen once. Sequencing used CD4+ or CD8+ T cells sorted from blood, obtained in a trial of the OX40 agonist ivuxolimab. These receptors all come from an adult with an advanced solid tumor such as melanoma, head and neck, liver or kidney cancer. Both conserved end residues are part of each CDR3. Fields, in order: V gene, J gene, clone size, D gene, CDR3 DNA, CDR3 protein. The D gene is left open where the match is weak. The size field is filled for only some rows; it gives once, few, many or a size class.

>TRBV27|TRBJ1-5|NA|NA
TGTGCCAGCAGGTGGGAGGGTCAGCCCCAGCATTTT
CASRWEGQPQHF
>TRBV9|TRBJ1-1|NA|NA
TGTGCCAGCAGCTCAAATATAGGGAACACTGAAGCTTTCTTT
CASSSNIGNTEAFF
>TRBV5-4|TRBJ2-7|NA|NA
TGTGCCAGCAGCTTGGGGAGGGGGTACGGCGAGCAGTACTTC
CASSLGRGYGEQYF
>TRBV2|TRBJ2-2|NA|NA
TGTGCCAGCAGGGTGATCGCGAACACCGGGGAGCTGTTTTTT
CASRVIANTGELFF
>TRBV11-3|TRBJ1-2|NA|TRBD1
TGTGCCAGCAGCCGGCTAAACTCCGGGACAGGCTATGGCTACACCTTC
CASSRLNSGTGYGYTF
>TRBV5-5|TRBJ2-3|NA|TRBD2
TGTGCCAGCAGCTTGGGACTAGCGGTGCGGGATACGCAGTATTTT
CASSLGLAVRDTQYF
>TRBV7-8|TRBJ1-2|NA|NA
TGTGCCAGCAGCGGCTCCCCAGAATACACCTTC
CASSGSPEYTF
>TRBV9|TRBJ2-3|once|NA
TGTGCCAGCAGCACACAGGGGGGGGCCTCCACAGATACGCAGTATTTT
CASSTQGGASTDTQYF
>TRBV10-3|TRBJ1-6|NA|NA
TGTGCCATCAGTGAGTCCCTGGTCGACAGTAACTCCTATAATTCACCCCTCCACTTT
CAISESLVDSNSYNSPLHF
>TRBV6-6|TRBJ1-2|NA|NA
TGTGCCAGCAGCCTTAAGGGGCCTTATGGCTACACCTTC
CASSLKGPYGYTF
>TRBV28|TRBJ1-5|once|TRBD1
TGTGCCAGCAGTCCGGGACAGTATCATCAGCCCCAGCATTTT
CASSPGQYHQPQHF
>TRBV10-1|TRBJ1-1|few|NA
TGCGCCAGCAGTGAGTCGGGGACGATCACTGAAGCTTTCTTT
CASSESGTITEAFF
>TRBV28|TRBJ2-3|NA|NA
TGTGCCAGCGTCCAGGCGGGGAGCACAGATACGCAGTATTTT
CASVQAGSTDTQYF
>TRBV6-1|TRBJ2-1|few|TRBD2
TGTGCCAGCAGTCTAGCGGGAGGAAACAATGAGCAGTTCTTC
CASSLAGGNNEQFF
>TRBV5-5|TRBJ2-7|once|NA
TGTGCCAGCAGCTTGGCAGGGGTTGGGTACGAGCAGTACTTC
CASSLAGVGYEQYF
>TRBV2|TRBJ1-1|NA|TRBD1
TGTGCCAGCAGTAAAGACAACCCCAGGGGGCGATCGATGAACACTGAAGCTTTCTTT
CASSKDNPRGRSMNTEAFF
>TRBV29-1|TRBJ2-7|NA|NA
TGCAGCGTTACTACTGTTAGTGGCTCCTACGAGCAGTACTTC
CSVTTVSGSYEQYF
>TRBV6-1|TRBJ1-2|NA|NA
TGTGCCAGCAGTGGGGGAACAGGCCCTGGGTGGTTTCATGGCTACACCTTC
CASSGGTGPGWFHGYTF
>TRBV21-1|TRBJ2-2|few|NA
TGTGCCAGCAGCAAAGTCCCGTCTCTCTGTAACACCGGGGAGCTGTTTTTT
CASSKVPSLCNTGELFF
>TRBV27|TRBJ1-6|once|NA
TGTGCCAGCAGTTTTTCGGCTAACCTGAATTCACCCCTCCACTTT
CASSFSANLNSPLHF
>TRBV18|TRBJ1-5|NA|NA
TGTGCCAGCTCTCAACAGGGTAATGTCAATCAGCCCCAGCATTTT
CASSQQGNVNQPQHF
>TRBV5-1|TRBJ2-7|NA|TRBD1
TGCGCCAGCAGCAGGGACAGGGTATTGGACGAGCAGTACTTC
CASSRDRVLDEQYF